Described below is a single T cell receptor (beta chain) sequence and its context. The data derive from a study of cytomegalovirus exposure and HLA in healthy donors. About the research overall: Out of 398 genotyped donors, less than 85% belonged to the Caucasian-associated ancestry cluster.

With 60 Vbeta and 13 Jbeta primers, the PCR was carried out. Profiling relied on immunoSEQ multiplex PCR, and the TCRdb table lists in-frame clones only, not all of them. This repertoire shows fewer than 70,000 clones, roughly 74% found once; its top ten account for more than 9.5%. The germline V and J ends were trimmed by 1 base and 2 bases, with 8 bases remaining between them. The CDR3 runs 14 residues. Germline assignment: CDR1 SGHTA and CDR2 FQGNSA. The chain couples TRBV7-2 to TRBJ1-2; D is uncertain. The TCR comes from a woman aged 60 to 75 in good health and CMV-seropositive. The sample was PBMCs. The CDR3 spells CASSLGAGNYGYTF. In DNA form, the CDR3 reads TGTGCCAGCAGCTTAGGGGCAGGAAACTATGGCTACACCTTC.